These 27 T cell receptor beta chains came from one sample sequenced in a study of cytomegalovirus exposure and HLA in healthy donors. The repertoire was sequenced with immunoSEQ multiplex PCR; TCRdb's copy has only in-frame clones and lacks some. This repertoire shows hundreds of thousands of clones, around 90% found once; its top ten account for about 2%. The sequenced sample consisted of PBMCs. These receptors all stem from a young woman in good health and CMV-seropositive.

The V gene is TRBV30, the J gene TRBJ2-1; unclear D gene. CDR3 length equals 12 residues. V dropped 2 bases and J dropped 3 bases, with 5 bases sitting between them. The germline V gene has CDR1 GTSNPN and CDR2 SVGIG (reference sequence). The CDR3 nucleotides are TGTGCCTGGAGTACAAACTACAATGAGCAGTTCTTC. Protein sequence: CAWSTNYNEQFF.

The V gene is TRBV9, the J gene TRBJ2-3; tentatively, D is TRBD2 (6 bases). Germline V gene sequence: CDR1 SGDLS, CDR2 YYNGEE. Trimming pared 0 bases from V and 8 bases from J, leaving 16 bases between. CDR3 size: 15 residues. This CDR3 reads CASSVDAGRHSTQYF. The CDR3 bases are TGTGCCAGCAGCGTAGATGCGGGACGGCATAGTACGCAGTATTTT.

This sequence joins TRBV11-3 and TRBJ2-7, with D maybe TRBD1 (5 bases). This CDR3 region has 14 residues. Germline V lookup: CDR1 SGHNT, CDR2 YENEEA. V lost 5 bases and J lost 5, with 16 bases in between. In DNA, the CDR3 is TGTGCCAGCAGCCAATGGACCCAGGGCGACGAGCAGTACTTC. Residues: CASSQWTQGDEQYF.

The CDR3 DNA follows: TGTGCCAGCAGTGTCCGACAGGGGGACAATGAGCAGTTCTTC. Translated, it gives CASSVRQGDNEQFF. This sequence joins TRBV25-1 and TRBJ2-1, with TRBD1 matching 9 bases. Trimming took 4 bases from V and 5 from J; bases not matched to a gene: 3. The CDR3 is 14 amino acids. Per germline, CDR1 MGHDK and CDR2 SYGVNS.

The chain uses TRBV5-6 and TRBJ1-3; TRBD1 is a possible D gene (5 bases). The CDR3 spans 16 residues. V shed 3 bases and J shed 0 bases, with 13 bases lying between them. Germline V CDR1 and CDR2: SGHDT, YYEEEE. CDR3 nucleotides: TGTGCCAGCAGCTCTATAATGGACATCTCTGGAAACACCATATATTTT. Its protein is CASSSIMDISGNTIYF.

The gene calls are TRBV9 and TRBJ2-3, with D uncertain. The CDR3 loop spans 15 amino acids. V was pared by 0 bases and J by 0 bases, with 8 bases between. The V gene's germline CDR1 is SGDLS and CDR2 YYNGEE. This CDR3 is CASSVESRSTDTQYF. In nucleotides, the CDR3 is TGTGCCAGCAGCGTAGAATCCCGTAGCACAGATACGCAGTATTTT.

The V and J genes are TRBV11-2 and TRBJ2-1; 7 nucleotides line up with TRBD1. V lost 4 bases, J lost 0 bases, and 9 bases stayed unmatched. CDR1 is SGHAT and CDR2 is FQNNGV in the germline V gene. The CDR3 sequence is 17 residues long. CDR3 DNA: TGTGCCAGCAGCTCCCGGCTCAGGGACAGCTCCTACAATGAGCAGTTCTTC. Translated: CASSSRLRDSSYNEQFF. Using reference TRBV11-2 and TRBJ2-1 for the parts outside the CDR3, the full variable domain is EAGVAQSPRYKIIEKRQSVAFWCNPISGHATLYWYQQILGQGPKLLIQFQNNGVVDDSQLPKDRFSAERLKGVDSTLKIQPAKLEDSAVYLCASSSRLRDSSYNEQFFGPGTRLTVL.

The rearrangement links TRBV19 to TRBJ2-6; D is perhaps TRBD2 (5 bases). This CDR3 contains 19 residues. Germline V CDR1 and CDR2: LNHDA, SQIVND (reference sequence). Trimming left V 5 bases short and J 0 bases short, with 20 bases between. CDR3 DNA: TGTGCCAGTAGTTCACCGCCGGGAAACCCCCTCTCTGGGGCCAACGTCCTGACTTTC. It yields the protein CASSSPPGNPLSGANVLTF.

The chain has TRBV4-1 and TRBJ1-4; TRBD1 matches 7 bases. Germline V gene data show CDR1 as MGHRA and CDR2 as YSYEKL. The CDR3 spans 15 residues. J gave up 2 bases and V 5 bases, and 5 bases lay outside the gene matches. In nucleotides, the CDR3 is TGCGCCAGCAGCTCCACAGGGGCCACTAATGAAAAACTGTTTTTT. Translated, it gives CASSSTGATNEKLFF.

The CDR3 sequence is CASSPASGSHDTQYF. The CDR3 DNA reads TGTGCCAGCAGCCCCGCTAGCGGGAGTCATGATACGCAGTATTTT. The genes are TRBV28 and TRBJ2-3, with TRBD2 identical over 10 bases. Germline V gene sequence: CDR1 MDHEN, CDR2 SYDVKM. V was clipped by 6 bases and J by 6 bases; unmatched bases: 9. CDR3 length: 15 amino acids.

The rearrangement uses TRBV19 and TRBJ1-5; D might be TRBD1 (5 bases). The CDR3 totals 14 residues. With 3 bases removed from V and 3 bases from J, the gap between germline ends came to 9 bases. Germline V lookup: CDR1 LNHDA, CDR2 SQIVND (reference sequence). The CDR3 DNA sequence: TGTGCCAGTAGTATGGGGGGGAACAATCAGCCCCAGCATTTT. Translated: CASSMGGNNQPQHF.

The chain carries TRBV4-1 and TRBJ2-1, with 8 bases fitting TRBD2. The CDR3 sequence is 14 residues long. From germline, CDR1 is MGHRA and CDR2 YSYEKL. V was clipped by 0 bases and J by 10 bases; unmatched bases: 5. Here the CDR3 DNA reads TGCGCCAGCAGCCAAGAATCCAGCGGGAGAGAGCAGTTCTTC. The encoded protein is CASSQESSGREQFF.

The chain joins TRBV9 to TRBJ2-6, with D maybe TRBD2 (5 bases). The CDR3 extends over 18 amino acids. V shed 4 bases and J shed 0 bases, with 17 bases lying between them. CDR1 is SGDLS and CDR2 is YYNGEE in the germline V gene. The CDR3 protein is CASSPLVGETSGANVLTF. The CDR3 DNA sequence: TGTGCCAGCAGCCCGTTAGTCGGGGAAACCTCTGGGGCCAACGTCCTGACTTTC.

The V and J genes are TRBV19 and TRBJ2-7; 10 bases agree with TRBD2. From germline, CDR1 is LNHDA and CDR2 SQIVND (reference sequence). CDR3 length: 14 residues. V was pared by 3 bases and J by 7 bases, with 6 bases of the junction left unmatched. This CDR3 is CASSISLAGVEQYF. DNA of the CDR3: TGTGCCAGTAGTATTAGTCTAGCGGGAGTTGAGCAGTACTTC.

The V gene is TRBV28, the J gene TRBJ2-7, with D tentatively TRBD2 (6 bases). In germline, CDR1 is MDHEN, CDR2 SYDVKM. Between the trimmed V and J ends, which lost 6 bases and 7 bases, there was a span of 16 bases. The CDR3 has 13 residues. The CDR3 DNA follows: TGTGCCAGCAGATTAGGCGGGGCGAGAGAGCAGTACTTC. Encoded protein: CASRLGGAREQYF.

The V call is TRBV11-2, the J call TRBJ1-5; D is uncertain. Per the germline V gene, CDR1 is SGHAT and CDR2 is FQNNGV. The CDR3 has 15 amino acids. V was trimmed by 0 bases and J by 5 bases, leaving 11 bases between them. The CDR3 DNA sequence: TGTGCCAGCAGCTTAGATCCGGGTGGGTATCAGCCCCAGCATTTT. Translation gives CASSLDPGGYQPQHF.

The chain combines TRBV15 with TRBJ2-1, with D maybe TRBD1 (5 bases). CDR1 and CDR2 from the germline V gene are LNHNV and YYDKDF (reference sequence). Trimming removed 4 bases from V and 2 bases from J, with 21 bases in between. This CDR3 contains 18 residues. Here the CDR3 reads CATSNPQGASFAYNEQFF. The CDR3 nucleotides are TGTGCCACCAGCAATCCGCAGGGCGCCAGCTTTGCCTACAATGAGCAGTTCTTC.

This sequence joins TRBV4-1 and TRBJ2-6; D unresolved. The CDR3 sequence is 18 residues long. Trimming cost V 1 base and J 0 bases, with 13 bases left between them. Per germline, CDR1 MGHRA and CDR2 YSYEKL. The CDR3: CASSQGTLITSGANVLTF. The CDR3 DNA is TGCGCCAGCAGCCAAGGCACTCTCATTACCTCTGGGGCCAACGTCCTGACTTTC.

V gene TRBV5-4 combines with J gene TRBJ2-7; the match to TRBD1 covers 10 bases. This CDR3 is built from 15 residues. From germline, CDR1 is SGHNT and CDR2 YYREEE (reference sequence). V dropped 4 bases and J dropped 3; count of bases not matched to a gene: 7. Here the CDR3 reads CASSAGQGGNYEQYF. The DNA of the CDR3 is TGTGCCAGCAGCGCCGGACAGGGGGGAAACTACGAGCAGTACTTC. The variable domain in full, with the rest retrieved from reference TRBV5-4 and TRBJ2-7, is ETGVTQSPTHLIKTRGQQVTLRCSSQSGHNTVSWYQQALGQGPQFIFQYYREEENGRGNFPPRFSGLQFPNYSSELNVNALELDDSALYLCASSAGQGGNYEQYFGPGTRLTVT.

The J gene is TRBJ2-6, the V gene TRBV5-1; 11 bases align to TRBD1. The CDR3 sequence is 16 residues long. Germline assignment: CDR1 SGHRS and CDR2 YFSETQ. Trimming cost V 4 bases and J 4 bases; bases outside gene matches: 4. The CDR3 loop is CASSIGQGAGANVLTF. CDR3 DNA: TGCGCCAGCAGCATCGGACAGGGGGCCGGGGCCAACGTCCTGACTTTC.

This clone was observed once. CDR3 bases: TGTGCCAGCACCTTTGGGGGGAGTCCCAACTATGGCTACACCTTC. It specifies CASTFGGSPNYGYTF. The V call is TRBV6-1, the J call TRBJ1-2, with D perhaps TRBD1 (5 bases). Germline V lookup: CDR1 MNHNS, CDR2 SASEGT. The CDR3 sequence is 15 residues long. The germline V and J ends were trimmed by 7 bases and 2 bases, with 17 bases remaining between them.

V and J are TRBV28 and TRBJ1-1; possibly TRBD1 for D (6 bases). This CDR3 spans 19 amino acids. Germline loops: CDR1 MDHEN, CDR2 SYDVKM. Trimming stripped 3 bases from V and 2 bases from J, with 25 bases between. CDR3 sequence: CASSLGTLAGEKGNTEAFF. CDR3 nucleotide sequence: TGTGCCAGCAGTTTGGGTACCTTGGCAGGGGAAAAAGGAAACACTGAAGCTTTCTTT.

J is TRBJ2-5 and V is TRBV2; 10 nucleotides match TRBD2. V trimming: 4 bases; J trimming: 5 bases; junction bases outside the gene matches: 22. CDR1 and CDR2 (germline): SNHLY, FYNNEI. This CDR3 spans 20 amino acids. The CDR3 here is CASSVRGRGLAGVGTETQYF. The CDR3 DNA is TGTGCCAGCAGTGTAAGGGGGCGGGGGCTAGCGGGAGTCGGGACGGAGACCCAGTACTTC.

The chain recombines TRBV2 with TRBJ1-5; D gene uncertain. Trimming cost V 8 bases and J 1 base, with 12 bases left between them. The CDR3 is made up of 14 amino acids. Germline V gene data show CDR1 as SNHLY and CDR2 as FYNNEI. CDR3 in DNA: TGTGCCAGCGCCGAGATTGTCAGCAATCAGCCCCAGCATTTT. The encoded protein is CASAEIVSNQPQHF. Combining the CDR3 with reference TRBV2 and TRBJ1-5 gives the whole variable domain EPEVTQTPSHQVTQMGQEVILRCVPISNHLYFYWYRQILGQKVEFLVSFYNNEISEKSEIFDDQFSVERPDGSNFTLKIRSTKLEDSAMYFCASAEIVSNQPQHFGDGTRLSIL.

This chain uses TRBV5-6 with TRBJ2-7, with TRBD2 identical over 12 bases. The CDR3 totals 18 residues. The junction had 13 bases not matched to a gene; V was cut back by 4 bases and J by 2 bases. Germline CDR1 and CDR2: SGHDT and YYEEEE. CDR3 amino acids: CASSPYGLAGRRTYEQYF. Here the CDR3 DNA reads TGTGCCAGCAGCCCATATGGACTAGCGGGACGCAGAACCTACGAGCAGTACTTC. The whole variable domain, remainder taken from reference TRBV5-6 and TRBJ2-7, is DAGVTQSPTHLIKTRGQQVTLRCSPKSGHDTVSWYQQALGQGPQFIFQYYEEEERQRGNFPDRFSGHQFPNYSSELNVNALLLGDSALYLCASSPYGLAGRRTYEQYFGPGTRLTVT.

This chain joins TRBV4-1 and TRBJ2-7, with TRBD1 matching 9 bases. Germline V gene data show CDR1 as MGHRA and CDR2 as YSYEKL. The V segment lost 3 bases and the J segment 3 bases; nucleotides outside the gene matches: 6. The CDR3 loop spans 15 amino acids. As DNA, the CDR3 is TGCGCCAGCAGCCAGGACCGACAGGGGGGCTACGAGCAGTACTTC. Translated, it gives CASSQDRQGGYEQYF.

The chain is built from TRBV25-1 and TRBJ2-3, with D possibly matching TRBD1 (6 bases). Looked up from germline, CDR1 is MGHDK and CDR2 is SYGVNS. The CDR3 loop spans 15 amino acids. V shed 6 bases and J shed 2 bases, with 15 bases lying between them. In DNA form, the CDR3 reads TGTGCCAGCAGCCGCCGGGACACATACACAGATACGCAGTATTTT. It codes for CASSRRDTYTDTQYF.